These 32 T cell receptor beta chains were sequenced from one sample in a study of T cells in Graves' hyperthyroidism and ophthalmopathy (dated by TCRdb to the late 2010s). Library creation used multiplex PCR. Sequenced using an Illumina HiSeq 2000. The TCR beta CDR3 regions were amplified from RNA transcripts. The first round of RT-PCR for the TCR CDR3 was performed with the HTBI primer set and the Qiagen OneStep RT-PCR kit. Using fastp at Q25 and MiXCR, TCRdb reprocessed the public reads and kept productive beta chains. CDR3 protein sequences are deduplicated, and each keeps its most common genes and DNA. The sample yields fewer than 800,000 distinct CDR3 sequences; over 15% were counted once. Under 8.5% of the sample comes from the top ten. Input material: blood. The origin of the receptors is a man aged 18 to 30 with Graves' hyperthyroidism.

This clonotype has a handful of counts. The J gene is TRBJ2-1, the V gene TRBV6-2 or TRBV6-3, with D possibly being TRBD2 (6 bases). In germline, CDR1 is MNHEY, CDR2 SVGEGT. This CDR3 spans 12 amino acids. V was trimmed by 1 base and J by 9 bases, leaving 7 bases between them. Here the CDR3 DNA reads TGTGCCAGCAGTTACTTGGGAGGTGAGCAGTTCTTC. It yields the protein CASSYLGGEQFF.

The rearrangement links TRBV19 to TRBJ2-1; maybe TRBD1 (5 bases). The CDR3 sequence is 14 residues long. Germline lookup yields CDR1 LNHDA and CDR2 SQIVND (reference sequence). V was shortened by 3 bases and J by 4 bases, with 10 bases between the two germline ends. The CDR3 loop is CASSIPQGYNEQFF. DNA for the CDR3: TGTGCCAGTAGTATTCCCCAGGGTTACAATGAGCAGTTCTTC.

This clonotype was observed at least ten times. V is TRBV7-9 and J is TRBJ2-7; 7 bases fit TRBD1. V trimming: 6 bases; J trimming: 2 bases; junction bases outside the gene matches: 7. The CDR3 has 14 amino acids. CDR1 SEHNR and CDR2 FQNEAQ come from the germline V gene (reference sequence). In nucleotides, the CDR3 is TGTGCCAGCAGGGGGACAGATCAGGCCTACGAGCAGTACTTC. Amino acid sequence: CASRGTDQAYEQYF.

The table lists this clonotype with many counts. The V gene is TRBV20-1, the J gene TRBJ2-5; D is uncertain. V lost 2 bases and J lost 0, with 13 bases in between. Germline lookup yields CDR1 DFQATT and CDR2 SNEGSKA (reference sequence). The CDR3 loop spans 15 amino acids. The CDR3 protein is CSARHLGWYQETQYF. As DNA, the CDR3 is TGCAGTGCTAGACACCTCGGGTGGTACCAAGAGACCCAGTACTTC.

This clonotype was seen many times. The rearrangement uses TRBV20-1 and TRBJ1-1; tentative D call: TRBD1 (5 bases). The CDR3 is 12 amino acids. V was trimmed by 3 bases and J by 7 bases, leaving 12 bases between them. Germline CDR1 is DFQATT and CDR2 is SNEGSKA (reference sequence). This chain's CDR3 is CSARFRVNEAFF. The CDR3 region has the DNA TGCAGTGCTAGGTTCAGGGTGAATGAAGCTTTCTTT.

This clonotype was detected many times. CDR3 nucleotides: TGTGCCAGCAGTGGTAACGGGGTAATGGGTTTGACATCCTACGAGCAGTACTTC. As protein: CASSGNGVMGLTSYEQYF. The chain recombines TRBV25-1 with TRBJ2-7; TRBD2 might be the D (5 bases). The V gene's germline CDR1 is MGHDK and CDR2 SYGVNS. The CDR3 is 18 residues long. Trimming stripped 4 bases from V and 1 base from J, with 23 bases between.

This clonotype was seen repeatedly, ten times or more. The J gene is TRBJ2-7, the V gene TRBV28, with 8 nucleotides matching TRBD2. This CDR3 region has 22 residues. Unmatched junction bases numbered 28, after V lost 6 bases and J lost 0 bases. Germline CDR1 MDHEN, CDR2 SYDVKM. The CDR3 protein is CASSGTSIISLPQERLSYEQYF. CDR3 nucleotides: TGTGCCAGCAGCGGGACTAGTATCATCTCCCTACCGCAGGAACGCCTCTCCTACGAGCAGTACTTC.

The chain has TRBV7-3 and TRBJ2-2; D assignment may be TRBD1 or TRBD2 (5 bases each). The CDR3 has 12 residues. Germline CDR1 SGHTA, CDR2 FQGTGA. Trimming took 5 bases from V and 8 from J, leaving 9 bases between them. The CDR3 here is CASSPGRGELFF. The CDR3, as DNA: TGTGCCAGCAGCCCAGGGAGAGGGGAGCTGTTTTTT.

The chain is built from TRBV29-1 and TRBJ2-5; 11 bases are a match to TRBD1. With V trimmed by 7 bases and J by 5 bases, 15 bases remained unmatched. The CDR3 has 16 residues. From germline, CDR1 is SQVTM and CDR2 ANQGSEA. CDR3 protein: CSALRTGGVSAETQYF. For the CDR3, the DNA is TGCAGCGCCCTGAGGACAGGGGGCGTTTCGGCGGAGACCCAGTACTTC.

This rearrangement joins TRBV20-1 to TRBJ2-7; tentatively, D is TRBD1 or TRBD2 (5 bases each). The CDR3 loop spans 13 amino acids. The germline V gene has CDR1 DFQATT and CDR2 SNEGSKA (reference sequence). V gave up 3 bases and J gave up 5 bases, with 14 bases separating them. The CDR3 DNA sequence: TGCAGTGCTAGGGGGGTTCTCGGCAACGAGCAGTACTTC. It specifies CSARGVLGNEQYF.

The chain has TRBV20-1 and TRBJ1-6; tentatively, D is TRBD1 (6 bases). Per the germline V gene, CDR1 is DFQATT and CDR2 is SNEGSKA (reference sequence). Trimming stripped 6 bases from V and 7 bases from J, with 19 bases between. There are 15 residues in the CDR3. The CDR3: CSARTVWSTNSPLHF. The CDR3 nucleotides read TGCAGTGCCAGGACAGTTTGGTCAACCAATTCACCCCTCCACTTT.

In its sample, this clonotype was seen many times. The gene calls are TRBV6-2 or TRBV6-3 and TRBJ2-5; 10 bases fit TRBD2. V shed 5 bases and J 5 bases; nucleotides not matched to a gene: 8. This CDR3 spans 15 amino acids. Germline V CDR1 and CDR2: MNHEY, SVGEGT. The DNA of the CDR3 is TGTGCCAGCAGTCTGGGAGCGGGAGGGCAGGAGACCCAGTACTTC. Translated: CASSLGAGGQETQYF.

The chain couples TRBV6-2 or TRBV6-3 to TRBJ1-6; maybe TRBD1 (6 bases). This CDR3 has 15 residues. V was shortened by 5 bases and J by 7 bases, with 15 bases between the two germline ends. Germline V gene sequence: CDR1 MNHEY, CDR2 SVGEGT. CDR3 sequence reads: CASSTPGHKNSPLHF. In DNA, the CDR3 is TGTGCCAGCAGTACTCCGGGACATAAGAATTCACCCCTCCACTTT.

The rearrangement uses TRBV5-5 and TRBJ2-2, with 8 bases fitting TRBD2. Losses at the gene ends were 4 bases for V and 4 bases for J; bases not matched to a gene: 12. CDR1 SGHKS and CDR2 YYEKEE come from the germline V gene (reference sequence). The CDR3 loop spans 17 amino acids. CDR3 residues: CASSPEGKREFTGELFF. In nucleotides, the CDR3 is TGTGCCAGCAGCCCCGAAGGGAAGCGGGAGTTCACCGGGGAGCTGTTTTTT.

In this sample, this clonotype turned up many times. The rearrangement uses TRBV12-3 or TRBV12-4 and TRBJ2-1; 10 bases agree with TRBD2. The CDR3 is 15 residues long. V trimming: 6 bases; J trimming: 7 bases; junction bases outside the gene matches: 9. The CDR3 sequence: CASRRTSGISNEQFF. CDR3 DNA: TGTGCCAGCAGGCGGACTAGCGGTATCTCGAATGAGCAGTTCTTC.

This clonotype came up many times. The chain carries TRBV11-3 and TRBJ2-1; 15 nucleotides align to TRBD2. With 5 bases clipped from V and 1 base from J, the junction kept 3 bases outside the gene matches. Germline V CDR1 and CDR2: SGHNT, YENEEA. The CDR3 is 17 residues long. The chain's CDR3 is CASSPGTSGRSYNEQFF. Written as DNA, the CDR3 is TGTGCCAGCAGCCCTGGGACTAGCGGGAGGTCCTACAATGAGCAGTTCTTC. Drawing the rest from reference TRBV11-3 and TRBJ2-1, the complete variable domain is EAGVVQSPRYKIIEKKQPVAFWCNPISGHNTLYWYLQNLGQGPELLIRYENEEAVDDSQLPKDRFSAERLKGVDSTLKIQPAELGDSAVYLCASSPGTSGRSYNEQFFGPGTRLTVL.

The rearrangement uses TRBV7-8 and TRBJ1-2; 7 bases line up with TRBD1. The CDR3 is 14 amino acids. Unmatched junction bases numbered 11, after V lost 5 bases and J lost 8 bases. CDR1 and CDR2 from the germline V gene are SGHVS and FQNEAQ. CDR3 amino acids: CASSPLRGGWGYTF. The CDR3 region has the DNA TGTGCCAGCAGCCCGTTGCGAGGGGGCTGGGGCTACACCTTC.

The chain recombines TRBV14 with TRBJ2-5; D is ambiguous. The CDR3 has 15 residues. V lost 2 bases, J lost 5 bases, and 15 bases lay in between. Germline V gene sequence: CDR1 SGHDN, CDR2 FVKESK. Written as DNA, the CDR3 is TGTGCCAGCAGCCAATTCAGGACCCTTGGGGAGACCCAGTACTTC. This codes for CASSQFRTLGETQYF.

This clonotype has at least ten counts. V is TRBV7-9 and J is TRBJ2-7; D remains unclear. V was clipped by 3 bases and J by 3 bases, with 15 bases between them. Germline CDR1 and CDR2: SEHNR and FQNEAQ (reference sequence). The CDR3 consists of 15 residues. The CDR3 sequence is CASSFGRVSLYEQYF. The DNA for the CDR3 is TGTGCCAGCAGCTTCGGCAGAGTATCACTCTACGAGCAGTACTTC.

This clonotype has a count of ten or more. V is TRBV28 and J is TRBJ2-7; 9 bases map to TRBD2. With V trimmed by 5 bases and J by 3 bases, 11 bases remained unmatched. The CDR3 sequence is 16 residues long. Germline lookup yields CDR1 MDHEN and CDR2 SYDVKM. CDR3 sequence (DNA): TGTGCCAGCAGTGGATCTCTAGCGGGACCGTTCTACGAGCAGTACTTC. Translation gives CASSGSLAGPFYEQYF.

This clonotype was observed a few times. The chain has TRBV28 and TRBJ1-1, with TRBD1 matching 7 bases. CDR1 and CDR2 (germline): MDHEN, SYDVKM. V dropped 1 base and J dropped 1; count of bases not matched to a gene: 6. CDR3 length: 16 amino acids. The CDR3 loop is CASSLFRWTGNTEAFF. The CDR3 DNA follows: TGTGCCAGCAGTTTATTCCGTTGGACAGGGAACACTGAAGCTTTCTTT.

Many counts were recorded for this clonotype. The V gene is TRBV6-1, the J gene TRBJ1-5, with TRBD1 as a possible D gene (5 bases). Germline V gives CDR1 MNHNS, CDR2 SASEGT. The V end was cut by 3 bases, the J end by 2 bases, with 11 bases between. This CDR3 region has 15 residues. The CDR3 here is CASSDRGAGNQPQHF. The CDR3 bases are TGTGCCAGCAGTGATAGAGGGGCTGGCAATCAGCCCCAGCATTTT.

The chain employs TRBV20-1 and TRBJ1-1; 7 bases fit TRBD1. The CDR3 runs to 11 residues. Germline CDR1 is DFQATT and CDR2 is SNEGSKA (reference sequence). Trimming cost V 5 bases and J 9 bases; bases outside gene matches: 6. The CDR3 DNA sequence: TGCAGTGCTGAGGGACAGTCCCAAGCTTTCTTT. This gives the protein CSAEGQSQAFF.

This clonotype was observed a few times. The V and J genes are TRBV28 and TRBJ2-2; 8 nucleotides align to TRBD2. CDR3 length: 16 residues. Trimming took 3 bases from V and 7 from J; bases not matched to a gene: 10. Germline lookup yields CDR1 MDHEN and CDR2 SYDVKM. CDR3 nucleotides: TGTGCCAGCAGTTTCTCCGGGGGGGGGGCCGGCGGGGAGCTGTTTTTT. Protein product: CASSFSGGGAGGELFF.

This chain links TRBV11-2 with TRBJ2-7; 8 nucleotides agree with TRBD1. Germline CDR1 reads SGHAT; CDR2 reads FQNNGV. The CDR3 has 15 amino acids. The V segment lost 4 bases and the J segment 1 base; nucleotides outside the gene matches: 6. The CDR3 spells CASSSRGQVSYEQYF. The CDR3, as DNA: TGTGCCAGCAGCTCGCGGGGACAGGTTTCCTACGAGCAGTACTTC.

At least ten counts were recorded for this clonotype. The CDR3 region has the DNA TGTGCCAGCAGTTACGGACAGGGGGTTGCTCAAGAGACCCAGTACTTC. It specifies CASSYGQGVAQETQYF. The V and J genes are TRBV2 and TRBJ2-5, with 10 bases identical to TRBD1. V gave up 5 bases and J gave up 2 bases; unmatched junction bases: 8. Germline V gene lookup returns CDR1 SNHLY and CDR2 FYNNEI. The CDR3 consists of 16 residues.

Regarding this clonotype: Being one base from a much bigger clone, this may be a read error. The chain employs TRBV5-1 and TRBJ2-1; TRBD2 is a possible D gene (5 bases). The CDR3 covers 14 residues. Germline V gene sequence: CDR1 SGHRS, CDR2 YFSETQ. V was pared by 6 bases and J by 4 bases, with 14 bases between. The CDR3 DNA sequence: TGCGCCAGCATCCATGGTGCGGGTTACAATGAGCAGTTCTTC. Residues: CASIHGAGYNEQFF. The whole variable domain, filled in from reference TRBV5-1 and TRBJ2-1, reads KAGVTQTPRYLIKTRGQQVTLSCSPISGHRSVSWYQQTPGQGLQFLFEYFSETQRNKGNFPGRFSGRQFSNSRSEMNVSTLELGDSALYLCASIHGAGYNEQFFGPGTRLTVL.

This clonotype was seen repeatedly, ten times or more. The CDR3: CASSSPRGYNEQFF. CDR3 nucleotide sequence: TGTGCCAGCAGTTCCCCTCGGGGGTACAATGAGCAGTTCTTC. The V call is TRBV28, the J call TRBJ2-1; D may be TRBD2 (6 bases). Per germline, CDR1 MDHEN and CDR2 SYDVKM. V was shortened by 4 bases and J by 4 bases, with 11 bases between the two germline ends. The length of the CDR3 is 14 residues.

The table lists this clonotype with a few counts. The CDR3 DNA is TGTGCCAGCAGCTTAGTTCACTACGAGCAGTACTTC. The encoded protein is CASSLVHYEQYF. J is TRBJ2-7 and V is TRBV7-6; D gene ambiguous. The length of the CDR3 is 12 residues. V gave up 1 base and J gave up 3 bases, with 4 bases separating them. Looked up from germline, CDR1 is SGHVS and CDR2 is FNYEAQ.

This clonotype has more than one count but fewer than ten. The chain couples TRBV7-3 to TRBJ2-7; perhaps TRBD2 as D (6 bases). From germline, CDR1 is SGHTA and CDR2 FQGTGA. This CDR3 contains 13 residues. Trimming removed 0 bases at V and 6 bases at J, with 9 bases between. CDR3 sequence: CASSLTGGIEQYF. Written as DNA, the CDR3 is TGTGCCAGCAGCTTAACCGGGGGTATCGAGCAGTACTTC. The variable domain in full, completed from reference TRBV7-3 and TRBJ2-7, reads GAGVSQTPSNKVTEKGKYVELRCDPISGHTALYWYRQSLGQGPEFLIYFQGTGAADDSGLPNDRFFAVRPEGSVSTLKIQRTERGDSAVYLCASSLTGGIEQYFGPGTRLTVT.

This clonotype came up many times. The CDR3 DNA is TGCAGCGTGGACGACGCGATTTCGAACACTGAAGCTTTCTTT. Its protein product is CSVDDAISNTEAFF. The genes are TRBV29-1 and TRBJ1-1; D gene unclear. The germline V and J ends were trimmed by 6 bases and 1 base, with 15 bases remaining between them. CDR3 length: 14 residues. Germline V gene data show CDR1 as SQVTM and CDR2 as ANQGSEA.

This clonotype was recorded at least ten times. The V and J genes are TRBV10-3 and TRBJ1-1, with D possibly TRBD1 on 6 matching bases. The CDR3 has 14 amino acids. Per the germline V gene, CDR1 is ENHRY and CDR2 is SYGVKD. The V gene lost 4 bases and the J gene lost 1 base, with 10 bases spanning the gap. The CDR3 region has the DNA TGTGCCATCAGTGCAGGGACAACGAACACTGAAGCTTTCTTT. Encoded protein: CAISAGTTNTEAFF.